The T cell receptor beta chain under discussion was sequenced for a study of identical twins. Points from the study as a whole: Without tracking the same donors, conclusions rested on cross-sectional statistical analysis. Weaker excess twin sharing was seen among beta out-of-frame sequences. Cord blood beta clonotypes that were abundant carried fewer insertions, and memory repertoires showed no such trend.

Trimming cost V 4 bases and J 2 bases; bases outside gene matches: 7. CDR3 length: 16 residues. Healthy Caucasians, and only they, were the donors. This clonotype occurred a few times. The antigen remains unidentified. TCRdb fed the 5' RACE reads into MiXCR, producing one record per CDR3 protein. This table holds some 96,000 distinct CDR3 sequences, 5.9% found once. The sequence was collected from a woman aged 45-65 years in good health. This sequence joins TRBV12-3 or TRBV12-4 and TRBJ2-3, with 9 nucleotides matching TRBD1. The specimen was memory T cells sorted from blood. For the CDR3, the DNA is TGTGCCAGCAGTTCCCGGGACAGGGATTACACAGATACGCAGTATTTT. Translating gives CASSSRDRDYTDTQYF.